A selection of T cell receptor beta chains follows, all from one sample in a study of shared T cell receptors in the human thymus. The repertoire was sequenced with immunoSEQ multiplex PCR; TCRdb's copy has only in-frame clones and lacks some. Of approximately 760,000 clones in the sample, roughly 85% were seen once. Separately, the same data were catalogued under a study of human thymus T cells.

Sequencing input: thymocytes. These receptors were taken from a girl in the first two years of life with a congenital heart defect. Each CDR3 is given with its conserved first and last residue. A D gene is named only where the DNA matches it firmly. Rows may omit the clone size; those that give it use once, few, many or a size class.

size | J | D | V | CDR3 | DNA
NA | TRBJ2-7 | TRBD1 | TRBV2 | CASSEDRAPTYEQYF | TGTGCCAGCAGCGAAGACAGGGCACCTACCTACGAGCAGTACTTC
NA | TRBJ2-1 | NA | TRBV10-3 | CATRQPLYNEQFF | TGTGCCACACGACAGCCCCTCTACAATGAGCAGTTCTTC
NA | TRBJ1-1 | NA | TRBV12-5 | CASGLPHGGNTEAFF | TGTGCTAGTGGCCTTCCCCACGGGGGGAACACTGAAGCTTTCTTT
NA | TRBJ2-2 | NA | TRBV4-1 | CASSQRQGIVATGELFF | TGCGCCAGCAGCCAACGCCAGGGGATTGTGGCCACCGGGGAGCTGTTTTTT
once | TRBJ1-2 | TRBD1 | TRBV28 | CATTVPGRGFYGYTF | TGTGCCACCACAGTGCCCGGCAGGGGGTTCTATGGCTACACCTTC
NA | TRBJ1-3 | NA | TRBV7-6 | CASSLATTGFPGNTIYF | TGTGCCAGCAGCTTAGCCACAACAGGGTTCCCTGGAAACACCATATATTTT
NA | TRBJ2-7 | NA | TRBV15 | CATSRVDRSYEQYF | TGTGCCACCAGCAGAGTAGACAGGAGCTACGAGCAGTACTTC
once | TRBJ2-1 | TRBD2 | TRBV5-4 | CASSYTMGLVTYNEQFF | TGTGCCAGCAGCTATACTATGGGACTAGTCACCTACAATGAGCAGTTCTTC
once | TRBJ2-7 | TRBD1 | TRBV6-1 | CASSEREKQGAPYEQYF | TGTGCCAGCAGTGAAAGAGAGAAACAGGGGGCCCCATACGAGCAGTACTTC
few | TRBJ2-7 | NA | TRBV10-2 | CASSDGEDSYEQYF | TGCGCCAGCAGTGACGGGGAGGACTCCTACGAGCAGTACTTC
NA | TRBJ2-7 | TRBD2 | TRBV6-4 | CASSLLPGLPYEQYF | TGTGCCAGCAGTCTCCTTCCGGGACTACCCTACGAGCAGTACTTC
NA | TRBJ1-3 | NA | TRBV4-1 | CASSQDSGRGNTIYF | TGCGCCAGCAGCCAAGATTCAGGGCGAGGAAACACCATATATTTT
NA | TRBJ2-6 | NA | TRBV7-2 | CASRGFWAGEGRAVLTF | TGTGCCAGCAGGGGATTCTGGGCAGGGGAAGGACGGGCTGTCCTGACTTTC
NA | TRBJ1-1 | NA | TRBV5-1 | CASSLAGTTDTEAFF | TGCGCCAGCAGCTTGGCCGGGACAACTGACACTGAAGCTTTCTTT
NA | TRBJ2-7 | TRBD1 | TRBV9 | CASSDPGTGVDEQYF | TGTGCCAGCAGCGACCCCGGGACAGGGGTTGACGAGCAGTACTTC
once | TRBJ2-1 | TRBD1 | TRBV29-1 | CSVDPGQGNDEQFF | TGCAGCGTTGATCCGGGACAGGGGAACGATGAGCAGTTCTTC
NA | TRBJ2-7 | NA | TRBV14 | CASSQRGDYEEQYF | TGTGCCAGCAGCCAACGCGGAGACTACGAGGAGCAGTACTTC
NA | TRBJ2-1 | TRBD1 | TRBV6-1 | CATRATGVNEQFF | TGTGCCACCAGAGCGACAGGGGTGAATGAGCAGTTCTTC
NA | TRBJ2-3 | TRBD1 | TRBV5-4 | CASSLGGTGADTQYF | TGTGCCAGCAGCTTGGGGGGGACAGGAGCAGATACGCAGTATTTT
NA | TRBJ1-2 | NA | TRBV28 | CASSLGGGAASNYGYTF | TGTGCCAGCAGTTTGGGGGGTGGGGCAGCTTCTAACTATGGCTACACCTTC